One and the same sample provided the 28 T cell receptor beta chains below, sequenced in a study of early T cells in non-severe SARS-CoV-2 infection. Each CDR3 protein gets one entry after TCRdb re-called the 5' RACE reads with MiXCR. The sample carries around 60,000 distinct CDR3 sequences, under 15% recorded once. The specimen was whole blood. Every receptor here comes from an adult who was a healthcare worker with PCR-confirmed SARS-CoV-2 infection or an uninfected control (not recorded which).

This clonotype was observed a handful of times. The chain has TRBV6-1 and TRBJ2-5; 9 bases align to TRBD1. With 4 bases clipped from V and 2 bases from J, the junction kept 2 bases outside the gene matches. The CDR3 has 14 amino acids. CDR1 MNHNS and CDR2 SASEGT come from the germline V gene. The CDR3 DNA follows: TGTGCCAGCAGTGTTGGACAGGGGCAAGAGACCCAGTACTTC. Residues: CASSVGQGQETQYF.

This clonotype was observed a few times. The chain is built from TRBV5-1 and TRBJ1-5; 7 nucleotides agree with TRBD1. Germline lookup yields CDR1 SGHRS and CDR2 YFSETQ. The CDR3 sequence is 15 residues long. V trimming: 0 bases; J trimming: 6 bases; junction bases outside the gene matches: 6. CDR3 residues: CASSLEGGDRQPQHF. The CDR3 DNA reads TGCGCCAGCAGCTTGGAAGGGGGCGATCGTCAGCCCCAGCATTTT.

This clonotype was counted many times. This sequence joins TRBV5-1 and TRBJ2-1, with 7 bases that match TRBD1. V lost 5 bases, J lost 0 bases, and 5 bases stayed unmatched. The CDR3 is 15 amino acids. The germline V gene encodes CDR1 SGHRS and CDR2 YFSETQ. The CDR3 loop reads CASRPQGNSYNEQFF. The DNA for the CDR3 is TGCGCCAGCAGGCCACAGGGGAACTCCTACAATGAGCAGTTCTTC.

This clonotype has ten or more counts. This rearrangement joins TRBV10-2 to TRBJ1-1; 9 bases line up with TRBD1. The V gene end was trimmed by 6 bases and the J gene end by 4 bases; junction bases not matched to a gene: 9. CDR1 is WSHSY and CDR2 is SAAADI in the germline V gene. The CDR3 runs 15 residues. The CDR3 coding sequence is TGCGCCAGCAGACTACCACAGGGGGCGGCCACTGAAGCTTTCTTT. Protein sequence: CASRLPQGAATEAFF.

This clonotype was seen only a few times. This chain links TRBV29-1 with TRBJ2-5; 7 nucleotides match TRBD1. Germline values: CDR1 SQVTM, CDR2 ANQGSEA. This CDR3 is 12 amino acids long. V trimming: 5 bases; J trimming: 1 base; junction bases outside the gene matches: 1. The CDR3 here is CSVRDSQETQYF. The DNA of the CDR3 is TGCAGCGTTCGGGACAGCCAAGAGACCCAGTACTTC.

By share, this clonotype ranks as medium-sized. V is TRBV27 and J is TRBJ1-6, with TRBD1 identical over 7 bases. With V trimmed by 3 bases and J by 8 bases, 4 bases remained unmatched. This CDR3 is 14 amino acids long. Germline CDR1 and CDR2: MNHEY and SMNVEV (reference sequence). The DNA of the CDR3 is TGTGCCAGCAGTTTTCAGGGGGGATATTCACCCCTCCACTTT. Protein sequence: CASSFQGGYSPLHF.

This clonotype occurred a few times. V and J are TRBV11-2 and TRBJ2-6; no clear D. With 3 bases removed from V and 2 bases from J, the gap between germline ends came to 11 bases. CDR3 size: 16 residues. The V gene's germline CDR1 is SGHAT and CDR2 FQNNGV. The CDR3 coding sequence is TGTGCCAGCAGCTTTCGCTCCGCGGCTGGGGCCAACGTCCTGACTTTC. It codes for CASSFRSAAGANVLTF.

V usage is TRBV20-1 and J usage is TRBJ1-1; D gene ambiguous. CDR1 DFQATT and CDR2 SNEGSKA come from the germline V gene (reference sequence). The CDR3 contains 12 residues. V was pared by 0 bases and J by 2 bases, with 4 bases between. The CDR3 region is CSAREPNTEAFF. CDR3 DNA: TGCAGTGCTAGAGAGCCTAACACTGAAGCTTTCTTT.

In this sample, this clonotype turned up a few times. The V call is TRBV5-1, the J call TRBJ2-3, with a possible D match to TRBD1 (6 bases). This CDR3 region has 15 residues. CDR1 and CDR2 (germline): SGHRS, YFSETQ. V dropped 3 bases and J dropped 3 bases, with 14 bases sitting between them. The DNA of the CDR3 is TGCGCCAGCAGCTCCACAGGGTGGAATACAGATACGCAGTATTTT. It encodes CASSSTGWNTDTQYF.

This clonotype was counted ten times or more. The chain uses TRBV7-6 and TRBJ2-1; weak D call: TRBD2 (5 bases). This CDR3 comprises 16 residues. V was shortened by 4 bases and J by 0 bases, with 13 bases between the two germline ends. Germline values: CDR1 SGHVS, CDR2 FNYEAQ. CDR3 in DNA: TGTGCCAGCAGCTCAATGCGGGCGAGCTCCTACAATGAGCAGTTCTTC. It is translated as CASSSMRASSYNEQFF.

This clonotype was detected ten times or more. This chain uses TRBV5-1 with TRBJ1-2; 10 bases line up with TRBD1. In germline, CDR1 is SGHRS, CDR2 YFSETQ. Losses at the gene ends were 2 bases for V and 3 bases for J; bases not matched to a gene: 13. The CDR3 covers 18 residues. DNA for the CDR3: TGCGCCAGCAGCTTACTTCCGGGACAGGGGCCTTCTGACTATGGCTACACCTTC. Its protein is CASSLLPGQGPSDYGYTF.

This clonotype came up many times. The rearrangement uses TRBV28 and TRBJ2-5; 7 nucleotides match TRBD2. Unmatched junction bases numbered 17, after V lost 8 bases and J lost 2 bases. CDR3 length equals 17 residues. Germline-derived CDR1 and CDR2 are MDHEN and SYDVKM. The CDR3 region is CASADSTLAAHQETQYF. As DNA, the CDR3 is TGTGCCAGCGCCGACTCGACTCTAGCGGCACATCAAGAGACCCAGTACTTC.

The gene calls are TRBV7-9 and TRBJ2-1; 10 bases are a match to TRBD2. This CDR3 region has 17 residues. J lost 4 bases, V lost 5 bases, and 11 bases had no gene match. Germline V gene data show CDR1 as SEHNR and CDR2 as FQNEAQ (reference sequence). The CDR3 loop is CASSPRLLAGIYNEQFF. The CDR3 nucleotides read TGTGCCAGCAGCCCGAGGTTACTAGCGGGAATATACAATGAGCAGTTCTTC.

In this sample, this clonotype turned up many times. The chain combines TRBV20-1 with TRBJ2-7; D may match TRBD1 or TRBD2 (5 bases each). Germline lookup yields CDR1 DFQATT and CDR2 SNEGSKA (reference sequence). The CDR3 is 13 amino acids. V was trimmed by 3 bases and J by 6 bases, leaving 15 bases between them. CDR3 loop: CSASLRGIGEQYF. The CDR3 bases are TGCAGTGCTAGTCTGAGGGGAATTGGCGAGCAGTACTTC.

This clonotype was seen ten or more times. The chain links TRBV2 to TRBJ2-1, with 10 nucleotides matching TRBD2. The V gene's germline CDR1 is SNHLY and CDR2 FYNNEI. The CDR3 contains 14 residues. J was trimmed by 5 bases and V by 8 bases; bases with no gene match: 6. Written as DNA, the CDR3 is TGTGCCAGCGGAGCGGGAGGGCCCCACAATGAGCAGTTCTTC. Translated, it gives CASGAGGPHNEQFF.

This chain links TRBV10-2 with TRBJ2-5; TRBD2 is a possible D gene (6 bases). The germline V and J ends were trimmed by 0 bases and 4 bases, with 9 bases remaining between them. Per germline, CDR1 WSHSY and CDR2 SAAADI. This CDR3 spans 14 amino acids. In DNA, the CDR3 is TGCGCCAGCAGTGAGTCGAGGCGGGGAGAGACCCAGTACTTC. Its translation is CASSESRRGETQYF.

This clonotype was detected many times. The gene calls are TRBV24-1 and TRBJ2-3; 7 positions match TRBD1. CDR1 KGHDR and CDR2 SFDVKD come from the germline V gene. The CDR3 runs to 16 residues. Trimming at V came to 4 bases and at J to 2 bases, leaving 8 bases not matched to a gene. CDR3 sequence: CATSDASGQLTDTQYF. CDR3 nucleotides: TGTGCCACCAGTGACGCCTCGGGACAGCTCACAGATACGCAGTATTTT.

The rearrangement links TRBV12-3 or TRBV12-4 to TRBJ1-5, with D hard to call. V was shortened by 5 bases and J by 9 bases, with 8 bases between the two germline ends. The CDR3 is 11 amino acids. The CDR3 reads CASSVGLPQHF. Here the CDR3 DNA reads TGTGCCAGCAGTGTGGGATTGCCCCAGCATTTT.

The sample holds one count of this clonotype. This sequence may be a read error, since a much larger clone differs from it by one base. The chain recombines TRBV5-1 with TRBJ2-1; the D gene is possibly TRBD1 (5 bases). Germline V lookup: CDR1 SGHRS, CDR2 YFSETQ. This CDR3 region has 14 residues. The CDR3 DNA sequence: TGCACCAGCAGCTCCAGGGAAGGATACAATGAGCAGTTCTTC. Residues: CTSSSREGYNEQFF.

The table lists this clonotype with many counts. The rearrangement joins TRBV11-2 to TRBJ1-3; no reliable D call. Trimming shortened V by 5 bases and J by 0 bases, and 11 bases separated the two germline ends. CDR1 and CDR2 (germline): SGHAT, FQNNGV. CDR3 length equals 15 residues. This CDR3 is CASSKTTNSGNTIYF. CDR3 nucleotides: TGTGCCAGCAGCAAGACAACAAACTCTGGAAACACCATATATTTT.

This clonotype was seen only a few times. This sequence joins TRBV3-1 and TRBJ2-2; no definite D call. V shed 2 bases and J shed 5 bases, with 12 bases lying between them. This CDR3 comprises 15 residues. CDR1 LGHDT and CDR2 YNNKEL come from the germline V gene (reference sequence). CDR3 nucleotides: TGTGCCAGCAGCCAACAACGAAGAAGGACCGGGGAGCTGTTTTTT. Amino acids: CASSQQRRRTGELFF.

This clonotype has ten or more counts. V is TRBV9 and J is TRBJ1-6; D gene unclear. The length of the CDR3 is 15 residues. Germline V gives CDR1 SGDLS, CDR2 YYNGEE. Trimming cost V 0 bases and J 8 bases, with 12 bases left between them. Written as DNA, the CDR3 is TGTGCCAGCAGCGTAGACGGGAAAGCAGATTCACCCCTCCACTTT. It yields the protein CASSVDGKADSPLHF.

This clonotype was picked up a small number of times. The CDR3: CASSYLDRMAGELFF. The CDR3 DNA reads TGTGCCAGCAGTTACCTGGACAGGATGGCCGGGGAGCTGTTTTTT. The chain links TRBV6-2 or TRBV6-3 to TRBJ2-2; TRBD1 agrees at 7 bases. Germline assignment: CDR1 MNHEY and CDR2 SVGEGT. The CDR3 has 15 residues. With V trimmed by 2 bases and J by 6 bases, 6 bases remained unmatched.

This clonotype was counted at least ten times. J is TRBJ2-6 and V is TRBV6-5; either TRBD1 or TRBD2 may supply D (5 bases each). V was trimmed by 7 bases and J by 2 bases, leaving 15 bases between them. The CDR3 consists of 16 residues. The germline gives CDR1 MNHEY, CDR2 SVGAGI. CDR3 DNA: TGTGCCAGCACCTTGGTCCTGGGGGCTGGGGCCAACGTCCTGACTTTC. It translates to CASTLVLGAGANVLTF.

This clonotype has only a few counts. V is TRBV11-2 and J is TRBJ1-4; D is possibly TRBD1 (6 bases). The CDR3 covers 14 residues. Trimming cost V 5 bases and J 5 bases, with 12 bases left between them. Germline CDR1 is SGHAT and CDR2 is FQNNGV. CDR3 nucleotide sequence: TGTGCCAGCAGCCCGCGGGGGCCCAATGAAAAACTGTTTTTT. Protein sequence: CASSPRGPNEKLFF.

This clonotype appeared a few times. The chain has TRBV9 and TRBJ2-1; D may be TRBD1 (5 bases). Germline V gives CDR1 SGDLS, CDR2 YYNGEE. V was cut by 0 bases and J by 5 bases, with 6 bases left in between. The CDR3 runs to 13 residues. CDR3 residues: CASSVEGHNEQFF. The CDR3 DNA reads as TGTGCCAGCAGCGTAGAGGGGCACAATGAGCAGTTCTTC.

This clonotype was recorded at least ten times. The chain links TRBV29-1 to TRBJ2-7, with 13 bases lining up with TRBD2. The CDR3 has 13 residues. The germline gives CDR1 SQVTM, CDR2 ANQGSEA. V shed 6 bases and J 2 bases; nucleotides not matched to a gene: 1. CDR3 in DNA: TGCAGCGTGGGACTAGCGGGGCCCTACGAGCAGTACTTC. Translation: CSVGLAGPYEQYF.

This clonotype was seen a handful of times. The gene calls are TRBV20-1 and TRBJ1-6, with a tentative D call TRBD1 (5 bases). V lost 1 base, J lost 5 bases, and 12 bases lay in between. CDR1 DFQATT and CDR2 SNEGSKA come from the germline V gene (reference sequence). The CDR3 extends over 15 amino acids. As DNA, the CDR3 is TGCAGTGCTAGAGTATACGGCAGGGATAATTCACCCCTCCACTTT. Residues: CSARVYGRDNSPLHF.